This T cell receptor beta chain came from a study of blood T cell repertoires in COVID-19. Study as a whole: Samples taken during acute and convalescent COVID-19 were collected in the United States, Italy and Spain. PBMCs, B-cell-depleted T cells, or T cells were the source of the cDNA or gDNA that made up the material.

Trimming removed 2 bases at V and 2 bases at J, with 9 bases between. The V gene's germline CDR1 is MNHNS and CDR2 SASEGT. This CDR3 has 14 amino acids. The table came from immunoSEQ multiplex PCR; TCRdb's copy has only in-frame clones and leaves some out. The sample records roughly 250,000 clones, 70% to 90% being singletons. V gene TRBV6-1 combines with J gene TRBJ1-2, with D possibly being TRBD1 (6 bases). The receptor's source is a woman aged 40 to 49 with acute or convalescent COVID-19. What was sequenced was peripheral blood. The CDR3 DNA sequence: TGTGCCAGCAGTGAACAGGGGCTCAACTATGGCTACACCTTC. Protein product: CASSEQGLNYGYTF.